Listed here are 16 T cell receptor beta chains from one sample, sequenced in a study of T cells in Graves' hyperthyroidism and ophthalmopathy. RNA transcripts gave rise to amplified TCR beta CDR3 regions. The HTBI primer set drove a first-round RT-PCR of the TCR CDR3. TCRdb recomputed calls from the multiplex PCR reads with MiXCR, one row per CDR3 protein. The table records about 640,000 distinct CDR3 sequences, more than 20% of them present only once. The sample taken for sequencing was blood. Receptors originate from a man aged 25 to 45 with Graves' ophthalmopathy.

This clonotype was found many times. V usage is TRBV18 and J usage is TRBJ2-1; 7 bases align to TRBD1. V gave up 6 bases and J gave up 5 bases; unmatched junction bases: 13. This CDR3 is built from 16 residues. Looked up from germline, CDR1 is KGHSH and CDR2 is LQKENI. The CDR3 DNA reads TGTGCCAGCTCTCTACCGGGACAGTTCATCCACAATGAGCAGTTCTTC. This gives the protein CASSLPGQFIHNEQFF.

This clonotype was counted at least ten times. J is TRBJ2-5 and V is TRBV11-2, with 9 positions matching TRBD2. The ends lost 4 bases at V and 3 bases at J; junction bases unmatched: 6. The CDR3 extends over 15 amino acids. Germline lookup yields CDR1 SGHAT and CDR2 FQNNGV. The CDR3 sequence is CASSSVAGEEETQYF. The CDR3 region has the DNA TGTGCCAGCAGCTCGGTAGCGGGAGAGGAAGAGACCCAGTACTTC. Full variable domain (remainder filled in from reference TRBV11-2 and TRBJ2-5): EAGVAQSPRYKIIEKRQSVAFWCNPISGHATLYWYQQILGQGPKLLIQFQNNGVVDDSQLPKDRFSAERLKGVDSTLKIQPAKLEDSAVYLCASSSVAGEEETQYFGPGTRLLVL.

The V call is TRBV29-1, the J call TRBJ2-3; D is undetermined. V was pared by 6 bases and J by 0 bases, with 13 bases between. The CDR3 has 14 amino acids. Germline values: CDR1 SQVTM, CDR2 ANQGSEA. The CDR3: CSVERTGSTDTQYF. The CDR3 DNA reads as TGCAGCGTGGAAAGGACGGGCAGCACAGATACGCAGTATTTT.

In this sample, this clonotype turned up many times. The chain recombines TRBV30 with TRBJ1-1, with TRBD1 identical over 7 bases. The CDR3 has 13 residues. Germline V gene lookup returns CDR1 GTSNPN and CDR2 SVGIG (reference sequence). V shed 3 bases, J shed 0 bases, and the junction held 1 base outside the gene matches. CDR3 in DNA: TGTGCCTGGAGGGGACAGATGAACACTGAAGCTTTCTTT. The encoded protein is CAWRGQMNTEAFF.

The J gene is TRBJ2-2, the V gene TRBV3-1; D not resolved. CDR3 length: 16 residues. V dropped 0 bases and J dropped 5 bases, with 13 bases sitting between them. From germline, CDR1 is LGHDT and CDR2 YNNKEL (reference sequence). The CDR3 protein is CASSQEGLVGTGELFF. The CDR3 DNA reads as TGTGCCAGCAGCCAAGAAGGCCTAGTAGGGACCGGGGAGCTGTTTTTT.

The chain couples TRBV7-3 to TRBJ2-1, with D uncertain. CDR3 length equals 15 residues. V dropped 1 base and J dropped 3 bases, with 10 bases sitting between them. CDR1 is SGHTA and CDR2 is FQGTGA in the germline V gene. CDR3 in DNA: TGTGCCAGCAGCTTAAAGGTGGGATTCTACAATGAGCAGTTCTTC. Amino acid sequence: CASSLKVGFYNEQFF. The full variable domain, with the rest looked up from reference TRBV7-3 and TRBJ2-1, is GAGVSQTPSNKVTEKGKYVELRCDPISGHTALYWYRQSLGQGPEFLIYFQGTGAADDSGLPNDRFFAVRPEGSVSTLKIQRTERGDSAVYLCASSLKVGFYNEQFFGPGTRLTVL.

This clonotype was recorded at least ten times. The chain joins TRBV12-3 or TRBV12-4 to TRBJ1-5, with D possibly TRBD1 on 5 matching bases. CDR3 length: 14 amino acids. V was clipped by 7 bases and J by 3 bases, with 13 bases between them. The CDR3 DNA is TGTGCCAGCACCAAGGGGCGGATCAATCAGCCCCAGCATTTT. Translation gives CASTKGRINQPQHF.

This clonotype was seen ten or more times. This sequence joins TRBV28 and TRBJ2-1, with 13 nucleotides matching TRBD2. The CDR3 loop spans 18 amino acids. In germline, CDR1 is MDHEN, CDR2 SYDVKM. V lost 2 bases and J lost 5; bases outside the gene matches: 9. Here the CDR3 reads CASSLPFGTSGIDNEQFF. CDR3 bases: TGTGCCAGCAGTTTACCATTCGGGACTAGCGGGATTGACAATGAGCAGTTCTTC.

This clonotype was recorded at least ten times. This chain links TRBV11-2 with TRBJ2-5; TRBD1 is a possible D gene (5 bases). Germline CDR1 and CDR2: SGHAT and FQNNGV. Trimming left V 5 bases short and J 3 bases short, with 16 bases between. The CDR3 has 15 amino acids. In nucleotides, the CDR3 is TGTGCCAGCAGCCAATCCAGACAGAAAAAAGAGACCCAGTACTTC. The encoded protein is CASSQSRQKKETQYF.

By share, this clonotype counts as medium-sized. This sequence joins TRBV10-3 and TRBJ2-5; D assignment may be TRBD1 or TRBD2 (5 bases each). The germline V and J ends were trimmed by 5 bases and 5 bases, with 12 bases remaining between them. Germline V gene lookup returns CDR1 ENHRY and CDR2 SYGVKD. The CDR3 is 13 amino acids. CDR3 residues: CAISPTGRETQYF. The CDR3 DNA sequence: TGTGCCATCAGTCCCACGGGGCGGGAGACCCAGTACTTC.

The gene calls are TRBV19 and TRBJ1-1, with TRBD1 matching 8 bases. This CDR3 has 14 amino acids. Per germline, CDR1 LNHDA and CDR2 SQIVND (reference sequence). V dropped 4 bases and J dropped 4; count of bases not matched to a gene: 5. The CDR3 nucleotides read TGTGCCAGTAGTACCTCCGGACAGGGCACTGAAGCTTTCTTT. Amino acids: CASSTSGQGTEAFF.

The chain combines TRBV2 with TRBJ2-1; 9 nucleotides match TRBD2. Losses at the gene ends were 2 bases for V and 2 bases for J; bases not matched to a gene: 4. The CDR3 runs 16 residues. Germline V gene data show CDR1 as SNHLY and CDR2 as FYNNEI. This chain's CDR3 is CASSESSGVPYNEQFF. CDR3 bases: TGTGCCAGCAGTGAATCTAGCGGGGTCCCCTACAATGAGCAGTTCTTC.

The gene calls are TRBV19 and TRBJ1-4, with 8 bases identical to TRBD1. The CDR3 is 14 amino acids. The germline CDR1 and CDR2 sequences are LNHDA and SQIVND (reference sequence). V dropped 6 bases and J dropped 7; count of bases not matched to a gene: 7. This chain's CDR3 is CASRRDRLGEKLFF. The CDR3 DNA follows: TGTGCCAGTAGGAGGGACAGGCTCGGTGAAAAACTGTTTTTT.

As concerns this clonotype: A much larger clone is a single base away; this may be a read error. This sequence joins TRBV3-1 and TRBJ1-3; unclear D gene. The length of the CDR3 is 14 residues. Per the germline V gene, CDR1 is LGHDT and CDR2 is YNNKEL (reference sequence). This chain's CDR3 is CASSQDSAGTTIYF. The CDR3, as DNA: TGTGCCAGCAGCCAAGATTCGGCTGGAACCACCATATATTTT. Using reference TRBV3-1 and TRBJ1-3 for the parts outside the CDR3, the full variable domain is DTAVSQTPKYLVTQMGNDKSIKCEQNLGHDTMYWYKQDSKKFLKIMFSYNNKELIINETVPNRFSPKSPDKAHLNLHINSLELGDSAVYFCASSQDSAGTTIYFGEGSWLTVV.

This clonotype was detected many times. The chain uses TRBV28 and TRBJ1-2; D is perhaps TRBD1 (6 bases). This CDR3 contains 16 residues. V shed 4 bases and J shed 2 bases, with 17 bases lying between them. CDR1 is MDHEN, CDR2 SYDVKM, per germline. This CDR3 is CASSSPGHQKNYGYTF. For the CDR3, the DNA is TGTGCCAGCAGTTCTCCGGGACATCAAAAAAACTATGGCTACACCTTC.

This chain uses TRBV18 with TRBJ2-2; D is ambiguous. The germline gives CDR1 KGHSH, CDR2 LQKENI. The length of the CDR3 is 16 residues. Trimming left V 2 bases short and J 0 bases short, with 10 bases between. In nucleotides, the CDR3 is TGTGCCAGCTCACCATATCCGTCCGCGAACACCGGGGAGCTGTTTTTT. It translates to CASSPYPSANTGELFF.